One sample yielded the 21 T cell receptor beta chains listed below, sequenced in a study of blood T cell repertoires in COVID-19. Profiled with immunoSEQ multiplex PCR; TCRdb holds only in-frame clones, not every one. The sample has about 440,000 clones, about 85% seen once. Sequencing used PBMCs or T cells enriched from blood (not recorded which). The receptors stem from a woman younger than 30 with acute COVID-19.

The chain links TRBV19 to TRBJ1-6; TRBD1 matches at 10 bases. Germline trimming cut 5 bases from V and 10 bases from J; bases unmatched to any gene: 8. This CDR3 contains 15 residues. Germline V lookup: CDR1 LNHDA, CDR2 SQIVND (reference sequence). The CDR3 spells CASSPPGQGRSPLHF. In DNA form, the CDR3 reads TGTGCCAGTAGTCCCCCGGGACAGGGGAGGTCACCCCTCCACTTT.

The chain has TRBV9 and TRBJ1-3, with D possibly matching TRBD1 (5 bases). The V gene's germline CDR1 is SGDLS and CDR2 YYNGEE. V lost 6 bases to trimming and J lost 0 bases, with 13 bases between them. The CDR3 consists of 15 residues. The CDR3 region is CASNEDSNSGNTIYF. CDR3 nucleotide sequence: TGTGCCAGCAACGAAGACAGTAACTCTGGAAACACCATATATTTT.

The count of this clone is one. The chain joins TRBV5-1 to TRBJ2-2; TRBD1 aligns across 8 bases. Losses at the gene ends were 4 bases for V and 4 bases for J; bases not matched to a gene: 6. Germline-derived CDR1 and CDR2 are SGHRS and YFSETQ. The CDR3 is made up of 15 amino acids. DNA for the CDR3: TGCGCCAGCAGCGGAGGACAGGGTAGCACCGGGGAGCTGTTTTTT. Translated, it gives CASSGGQGSTGELFF.

The chain joins TRBV7-8 to TRBJ2-7; 7 nucleotides agree with TRBD2. Germline-derived CDR1 and CDR2 are SGHVS and FQNEAQ. The CDR3 is 15 residues long. V gave up 0 bases and J gave up 2 bases; unmatched junction bases: 4. The CDR3 DNA reads TGTGCCAGCAGCTTAGCTGGGGGGAGGGCCTACGAGCAGTACTTC. Encoded protein: CASSLAGGRAYEQYF.

The chain is built from TRBV4-3 and TRBJ1-5; 8 positions match TRBD1. V gave up 5 bases and J gave up 2 bases; unmatched junction bases: 2. This CDR3 comprises 14 residues. From germline, CDR1 is LGHNA and CDR2 YSLEER. The chain's CDR3 is CASSAGQGNQPQHF. CDR3 DNA sequence: TGCGCCAGCAGCGCGGGACAGGGCAATCAGCCCCAGCATTTT.

V usage is TRBV27 and J usage is TRBJ1-3; maybe TRBD1 (5 bases). The CDR3 totals 16 residues. Per the germline V gene, CDR1 is MNHEY and CDR2 is SMNVEV (reference sequence). The V end lost 5 bases, the J end lost 2 bases, and 16 bases lay between the germline ends. The CDR3 bases are TGTGCCAGCAGTCCCGACCCAGGGTTAACTGGAAACACCATATATTTT. It specifies CASSPDPGLTGNTIYF.

This chain uses TRBV29-1 with TRBJ1-2; D gene uncertain. Trimming pared 1 base from V and 1 base from J, leaving 10 bases between. The CDR3 runs to 14 residues. CDR1 and CDR2 (germline): SQVTM, ANQGSEA. The CDR3 loop reads CSVEARGLNYGYTF. The DNA of the CDR3 is TGCAGCGTTGAAGCTCGGGGTCTTAACTATGGCTACACCTTC.

The J gene is TRBJ1-4, the V gene TRBV3-1 (or the pseudogene TRBV3-2); D is unclear. This CDR3 has 12 residues. Trimming took off 8 bases at V and 6 bases at J, with 10 bases between the two ends. The germline V gene encodes CDR1 LGHDT and CDR2 YNNKEL (reference sequence). DNA of the CDR3: TGTGCCAGCGGGTCGGAGGATGAAAAACTGTTTTTT. Translation gives CASGSEDEKLFF.

The rearrangement links TRBV28 to TRBJ2-7; possible D gene TRBD2, 5 bases. V dropped 2 bases and J dropped 7 bases, with 9 bases sitting between them. The CDR3 has 12 amino acids. Looked up from germline, CDR1 is MDHEN and CDR2 is SYDVKM. CDR3 nucleotides: TGTGCCAGCAGTTTAAATACGGGAGAGCAGTACTTC. It is translated as CASSLNTGEQYF.

The rearrangement links TRBV19 to TRBJ2-1, with 13 bases lining up with TRBD2. CDR3 size: 17 residues. V gave up 5 bases and J gave up 3 bases; unmatched junction bases: 7. Germline V lookup: CDR1 LNHDA, CDR2 SQIVND (reference sequence). The CDR3 is CASSGLAGVGVYNEQFF. In DNA, the CDR3 is TGTGCCAGTAGTGGACTAGCGGGAGTCGGGGTCTACAATGAGCAGTTCTTC. The full variable domain, its missing parts supplied by reference TRBV19 and TRBJ2-1, is DGGITQSPKYLFRKEGQNVTLSCEQNLNHDAMYWYRQDPGQGLRLIYYSQIVNDFQKGDIAEGYSVSREKKESFPLTVTSAQKNPTAFYLCASSGLAGVGVYNEQFFGPGTRLTVL.

The chain joins TRBV5-1 to TRBJ2-3, with D unresolved. Germline V lookup: CDR1 SGHRS, CDR2 YFSETQ. Trimming shortened V by 3 bases and J by 4 bases, and 12 bases separated the two germline ends. This CDR3 contains 14 residues. DNA of the CDR3: TGCGCCAGCAGCTACCCGTCCAACTCAGATACGCAGTATTTT. Its translation: CASSYPSNSDTQYF.

The gene calls are TRBV7-2 and TRBJ2-3; 7 nucleotides align to TRBD1. Germline values: CDR1 SGHTA, CDR2 FQGNSA. V dropped 1 base and J dropped 0; count of bases not matched to a gene: 7. The CDR3 loop spans 17 amino acids. The CDR3 loop reads CASSLGGDSASTDTQYF. For the CDR3, the DNA is TGTGCCAGCAGCTTAGGAGGGGACAGCGCTAGCACAGATACGCAGTATTTT.

V is TRBV7-2 and J is TRBJ2-3; 8 positions agree with TRBD1. Germline V gene data show CDR1 as SGHTA and CDR2 as FQGNSA. V lost 9 bases, J lost 1 base, and 6 bases stayed unmatched. CDR3 length: 14 residues. The CDR3 nucleotides are TGTGCCAGTTCGCCGGGACAGGGCACAGATACGCAGTATTTT. This sequence encodes CASSPGQGTDTQYF.

This chain uses TRBV27 with TRBJ2-2, with D perhaps matching TRBD1 (6 bases). The germline V gene encodes CDR1 MNHEY and CDR2 SMNVEV (reference sequence). The CDR3 runs to 12 residues. With 8 bases removed from V and 7 bases from J, the gap between germline ends came to 11 bases. CDR3 sequence reads: CASGQQGGELFF. The CDR3 DNA sequence: TGTGCCAGCGGCCAACAGGGCGGGGAGCTGTTTTTT.

The rearrangement uses TRBV5-4 and TRBJ1-6; possibly TRBD1 for D (6 bases). CDR1 and CDR2 from the germline V gene are SGHNT and YYREEE (reference sequence). V was shortened by 5 bases and J by 7 bases, with 10 bases between the two germline ends. The CDR3 extends over 13 amino acids. The CDR3 sequence: CASRFGQNSPLHF. In DNA form, the CDR3 reads TGTGCCAGCAGATTTGGACAGAATTCACCCCTCCACTTT.

Here the CDR3 DNA reads TGTGCTAGTGGTACCCGCTCCAGGGGGAGGATTGATTTCACTGAAGCTTTCTTT. It encodes CASGTRSRGRIDFTEAFF. V is TRBV12-5 and J is TRBJ1-1; TRBD1 agrees at 7 bases. Germline-derived CDR1 and CDR2 are LGHNT and FRNRAP. This CDR3 is built from 18 residues. The junction had 19 bases not matched to a gene; V was cut back by 5 bases and J by 4 bases.

This clone was observed a single time. The sample contains more than one DNA sequence encoding this CDR3. This chain links TRBV11-2 with TRBJ1-6, with D uncertain. The germline gives CDR1 SGHAT, CDR2 FQNNGV. The CDR3 loop spans 13 amino acids. Trimming pared 1 base from V and 7 bases from J, leaving 5 bases between. The chain's CDR3 is CASSLGGNSPLHF. The DNA of the CDR3 is TGTGCCAGCAGCTTAGGCGGAAATTCACCCCTCCACTTT.

The chain carries TRBV7-9 and TRBJ1-1, with unresolved D. The CDR3 is 13 amino acids. Deletions cut 3 bases from V and 8 bases from J, with 13 bases between. The germline gives CDR1 SEHNR, CDR2 FQNEAQ (reference sequence). The CDR3 is CASSFDTGVEAFF. CDR3 sequence (DNA): TGTGCCAGCAGCTTCGACACCGGTGTGGAAGCTTTCTTT.

V is TRBV28 and J is TRBJ1-2, with a weak D call TRBD1 (6 bases). V lost 9 bases, J lost 2 bases, and 10 bases lay in between. CDR1 MDHEN and CDR2 SYDVKM come from the germline V gene. CDR3 size: 12 residues. CDR3 DNA: TGTGCCAGTCGACAGGTCAACTATGGCTACACCTTC. The encoded protein is CASRQVNYGYTF.

The chain links TRBV4-2 to TRBJ2-2, with 7 bases aligning to TRBD2. This CDR3 spans 16 amino acids. Germline CDR1 and CDR2: LGHNA and YNFKEQ. V trimming: 4 bases; J trimming: 1 base; junction bases outside the gene matches: 6. The CDR3 protein is CASSRRLAENTGELFF. For the CDR3, the DNA is TGTGCCAGCAGCCGTAGACTAGCTGAGAACACCGGGGAGCTGTTTTTT.

The chain is built from TRBV7-3 and TRBJ1-6, with D maybe TRBD1 (5 bases). V was cut by 5 bases and J by 8 bases, with 16 bases left in between. CDR1 is SGHTA, CDR2 FQGTGA, per germline. The CDR3 runs 15 residues. The chain's CDR3 is CASSQSGGSHSPLHF. In DNA form, the CDR3 reads TGTGCCAGCAGCCAGAGCGGGGGGTCCCATTCACCCCTCCACTTT.